The rows below give T cell receptor beta chains drawn from one sample of a study of blood T cell repertoires in COVID-19. The data were produced by immunoSEQ multiplex PCR, yet TCRdb's version contains in-frame clones alone and is incomplete. The sample lists more than 150,000 clones; approximately 85% were seen once. The specimen sequenced was peripheral blood. The origin of the receptors is a woman of 80 years or more with acute or convalescent COVID-19. Each CDR3 is given with its conserved first and last residue. A D gene is named only where the DNA matches it firmly. Size values are once, few and many counts, or a class for expanded clones, and some rows have none.

j_call	v_call	cdr3_length	clone_size	d_call	cdr3_aa	cdr3_nt
TRBJ1-1	TRBV9	14	.	.	CASSPPGHNTEAFF	TGTGCCAGCAGCCCTCCGGGACATAACACTGAAGCTTTCTTT
TRBJ2-7	TRBV7-9	14	.	.	CASSSGRGDREQYF	TGTGCCAGCAGCTCCGGCCGGGGAGACCGCGAGCAGTACTTC
TRBJ2-1	TRBV4-1	17	.	TRBD2	CASSQDLLAETHNEQFF	TGCGCCAGCAGCCAAGATCTACTAGCGGAGACCCACAATGAGCAGTTCTTC
TRBJ1-1	TRBV9	14	.	.	CASSSGGGRTEAFF	TGTGCCAGCAGCTCGGGAGGGGGGCGAACTGAAGCTTTCTTT
TRBJ1-1	TRBV3-1/TRBV3-2	14	.	.	CASSFLTGNTEAFF	TGTGCCAGCAGCTTCCTTACAGGGAACACTGAAGCTTTCTTT
TRBJ1-2	TRBV3-1/TRBV3-2	14	few	.	CASTQTGPNYGYTF	TGTGCCAGCACCCAGACAGGACCTAACTATGGCTACACCTTC
TRBJ1-3	TRBV30	15	.	.	CAWSTTGTGGNTIYF	TGTGCCTGGAGCACAACCGGGACTGGGGGAAACACCATATATTTT
TRBJ2-7	TRBV4-1	17	.	TRBD1	CASSQAHPPGQGYEQYF	TGCGCCAGCAGCCAGGCACATCCTCCGGGACAGGGATACGAGCAGTACTTC
TRBJ2-7	TRBV11-2	14	few	.	CASSSTRGSYEQYF	TGTGCCAGCAGCTCCACGAGGGGGAGTTACGAGCAGTACTTC
TRBJ1-6	TRBV5-1	15	.	.	CASSSTQGSNSPLHF	TGCGCCAGCAGCTCTACCCAGGGAAGTAATTCACCCCTCCACTTT
TRBJ2-5	TRBV6-5	13	.	TRBD1	CAILRGRAETQYF	TGTGCCATCCTTAGGGGGCGCGCCGAGACCCAGTACTTC
TRBJ2-2	TRBV5-1	16	.	TRBD2	CASSLVLAGSTGELFF	TGCGCCAGCAGCTTGGTCTTAGCGGGGAGCACCGGGGAGCTGTTTTTT
TRBJ2-3	TRBV24-1	14	.	TRBD1	CATSDIDREDTQYF	TGTGCCACCAGTGATATAGACAGGGAGGATACGCAGTATTTT
TRBJ2-2	TRBV10-2	15	.	.	CASSIFGGEAGELFF	TGCGCCAGCAGTATCTTCGGCGGGGAGGCCGGGGAGCTGTTTTTT
TRBJ1-1	TRBV3-1/TRBV3-2	13	.	.	CASSQDRSRAAFF	TGTGCCAGCAGCCAAGATAGGAGCAGGGCAGCTTTCTTT
TRBJ2-3	TRBV19	15	.	TRBD1	CASRYQGQGADTQYF	TGTGCCAGTAGGTACCAGGGACAGGGGGCAGATACGCAGTATTTT
TRBJ1-4	TRBV15	14	.	.	CATSSNRAAEKLFF	TGTGCCACCAGCAGCAACAGGGCGGCTGAAAAACTGTTTTTT
TRBJ2-5	TRBV5-1	16	once	TRBD1	CASSFGDRGSQETQYF	TGCGCCAGCAGCTTTGGGGACAGGGGCTCCCAAGAGACCCAGTACTTC
TRBJ2-1	TRBV13	15	.	TRBD2	CASRPGLAGGDEQFF	TGTGCCAGTCGGCCGGGACTAGCGGGAGGGGATGAGCAGTTCTTC
TRBJ2-6	TRBV4-2	16	.	.	CASSHYQDSGANVLTF	TGTGCCAGCAGCCATTATCAGGACTCTGGGGCCAACGTCCTGACTTTC
TRBJ1-4	TRBV10-3	15	.	TRBD1	CAISDPGQGNEKLFF	TGTGCCATCAGTGACCCGGGACAGGGAAATGAAAAACTGTTTTTT
TRBJ1-6	TRBV6-5	14	.	TRBD1	CASRGQGMDSPLHF	TGTGCCAGCAGGGGACAGGGGATGGATTCACCCCTCCACTTT
TRBJ2-3	TRBV10-3	14	.	TRBD2	CAITGGLRTDTQYF	TGTGCCATCACGGGGGGACTCCGCACAGATACGCAGTATTTT
TRBJ1-2	TRBV29-1	12	.	TRBD1	CSVGQLNYGYTF	TGCAGCGTGGGACAGCTAAACTATGGCTACACCTTC
TRBJ2-7	TRBV18	14	.	.	CASSPSIRVYEQYF	TGTGCCAGCTCACCATCAATCAGGGTCTACGAGCAGTACTTC
TRBJ2-1	TRBV6-2/TRBV6-3	17	.	TRBD1	CASSYFGTGGTYNEQFF	TGTGCCAGCAGTTATTTTGGGACAGGGGGGACCTACAATGAGCAGTTCTTC
TRBJ2-2	TRBV7-2	16	.	TRBD2	CASSLGGLAGAGELFF	TGTGCCAGCAGCTTAGGTGGGCTAGCGGGGGCCGGGGAGCTGTTTTTT
TRBJ2-2	TRBV7-9	14	.	TRBD1	CASNYRGNTGELFF	TGTGCCAGCAATTACAGGGGGAACACCGGGGAGCTGTTTTTT
TRBJ1-1	TRBV12-3/TRBV12-4	13	.	.	CASSRGGNTEAFF	TGTGCCAGCTCCCGGGGGGGGAACACTGAAGCTTTCTTT
TRBJ1-2	TRBV7-2	16	.	.	CASSFSPSRVYYGYTF	TGTGCCAGCAGCTTTTCTCCTTCAAGAGTCTACTATGGCTACACCTTC
TRBJ1-1	TRBV2	12	.	.	CASNWGGPEAFF	TGTGCCAGCAATTGGGGGGGGCCTGAAGCTTTCTTT
TRBJ2-7	TRBV5-4	13	.	TRBD1	CASSLQGAYEQYF	TGTGCCAGCAGCTTACAGGGGGCCTACGAGCAGTACTTC
TRBJ1-2	TRBV18	13	.	TRBD1	CASSPGTDYGYTF	TGTGCCAGCTCACCAGGGACAGACTATGGCTACACCTTC
TRBJ1-2	TRBV18	12	.	.	CASSPSGDGYTF	TGTGCCAGCTCACCGTCGGGTGACGGCTACACCTTC
TRBJ2-3	TRBV27	16	.	.	CASSLSGRRNTDTQYF	TGTGCCAGCAGTTTAAGCGGTCGGCGGAACACAGATACGCAGTATTTT
TRBJ2-7	TRBV6-2/TRBV6-3	16	.	TRBD1	CASSQVTGDVRYEQYF	TGTGCCAGCAGTCAGGTAACAGGGGACGTCCGCTACGAGCAGTACTTC
TRBJ1-4	TRBV13	15	.	.	CASSLSGHGDEKLFF	TGTGCCAGCAGCTTGTCCGGACATGGGGATGAAAAACTGTTTTTT
TRBJ2-7	TRBV6-5	13	once	.	CASARVGGYEQYF	TGTGCCAGCGCGCGGGTTGGTGGCTACGAGCAGTACTTC
TRBJ2-3	TRBV11-3	14	.	.	CASSRGTSTDTQYF	TGTGCCAGCAGCAGAGGGACTAGCACAGATACGCAGTATTTT
TRBJ1-5	TRBV7-2	14	.	TRBD1	CASSLGQGYQPQHF	TGTGCCAGCAGCTTAGGACAGGGGTACCAGCCCCAGCATTTT
TRBJ1-3	TRBV5-1	16	once	TRBD1	CASSLGGTAEGNTIYF	TGCGCCAGCAGCTTGGGGGGGACAGCCGAAGGAAACACCATATATTTT
TRBJ1-2	TRBV18	15	.	.	CASSPDRDHNYGYTF	TGTGCCAGCTCACCGGACAGAGACCATAACTATGGCTACACCTTC
TRBJ1-5	TRBV7-2	15	.	TRBD1	CASSRQGVSNQPQHF	TGTGCCAGCAGCAGACAGGGTGTCAGCAATCAGCCCCAGCATTTT
TRBJ2-6	TRBV18	17	.	.	CASSPLAPISGANVLTF	TGTGCCAGCTCACCATTAGCCCCGATCTCTGGGGCCAACGTCCTGACTTTC
TRBJ1-2	TRBV23-1	11	.	.	CASSPGQAPTF	TGCGCCAGCAGTCCTGGACAAGCCCCCACCTTC
TRBJ1-3	TRBV5-5	15	.	TRBD1	CASSYADREGTTIYF	TGTGCCAGCAGCTATGCGGACAGGGAGGGTACCACCATATATTTT
TRBJ2-2	TRBV6-5	14	.	TRBD1	CASSSQGVTGELFF	TGTGCCAGCAGTTCCCAGGGGGTCACCGGGGAGCTGTTTTTT
TRBJ2-5	TRBV7-3	13	once	.	CASSDTGRETQYF	TGTGCCAGCAGCGATACCGGTCGGGAGACCCAGTACTTC
TRBJ1-2	TRBV29-1	12	.	TRBD1	CSVSGTGYGYTF	TGCAGCGTTTCTGGGACAGGGTACGGCTACACCTTC
TRBJ2-4	TRBV29-1	13	.	.	CSARMGAENIQYF	TGCAGCGCTCGGATGGGGGCGGAAAACATTCAGTACTTC
TRBJ2-7	TRBV27	18	.	TRBD2	CASSRTAGTSGRAPEQYF	TGTGCCAGCAGTCGGACAGCCGGGACTAGCGGGAGGGCCCCCGAGCAGTACTTC
TRBJ2-5	TRBV18	14	.	TRBD1	CASSPDRGIETQYF	TGTGCCAGCTCACCCGACAGGGGGATAGAGACCCAGTACTTC
TRBJ1-3	TRBV19	13	.	.	CASSMDGGDGIYF	TGTGCCAGTAGTATGGACGGAGGGGACGGCATATATTTT
TRBJ2-3	TRBV11-3	17	.	TRBD1	CASSPRLGQGASDTQYF	TGTGCCAGCAGCCCAAGATTGGGACAGGGGGCTTCAGATACGCAGTATTTT
TRBJ1-1	TRBV3-1/TRBV3-2	13	few	TRBD1	CASRQGAVTEAFF	TGTGCCAGCAGACAGGGGGCTGTCACTGAAGCTTTCTTT
TRBJ1-1	TRBV7-2	14	.	TRBD1	CASSLDRGITEAFF	TGTGCCAGCAGCTTGGACAGGGGTATCACTGAAGCTTTCTTT
TRBJ2-7	TRBV5-1	14	once	TRBD2	CASSLGAGAYEQYF	TGCGCCAGCAGCTTGGGGGCGGGGGCCTACGAGCAGTACTTC
TRBJ1-2	TRBV6-5	14	.	.	CASSSPKGGYGYTF	TGTGCCAGCAGTTCTCCGAAGGGAGGCTATGGCTACACCTTC
TRBJ2-7	TRBV11-2	15	.	TRBD2	CASSSETSGDYEQYF	TGTGCCAGCAGCTCGGAGACTAGCGGAGATTACGAGCAGTACTTC
TRBJ2-2	TRBV7-3	17	.	TRBD2	CASSLPGLAGDTGELFF	TGTGCCAGCAGCCTCCCCGGACTAGCGGGAGACACCGGGGAGCTGTTTTTT